This T cell receptor (beta chain) was observed in a study of cytomegalovirus exposure and HLA in healthy donors. This CDR3 has 16 amino acids. The germline V gene has CDR1 SGHRS and CDR2 YFSETQ. The ends were cut back, 4 bases at V and 4 bases at J, with 20 bases in the middle. The sample holds a few counts of this clone. Primers included in the PCR were 60 Vbeta and 13 Jbeta primers. Profiling relied on immunoSEQ multiplex PCR, and the TCRdb table lists in-frame clones only, not all of them. The sample consists of 100,000 to 150,000 clones, over 70% of them appearing once. The chain has TRBV5-1 and TRBJ2-5; maybe TRBD2 (6 bases). This receptor was identified in a woman aged 45-59 years in good health and CMV-seronegative. The source material was PBMCs. Here the CDR3 DNA reads TGCGCCAGCAGCCCCGAAACGGGACTTAGGGGAGAGACCCAGTACTTC. As protein: CASSPETGLRGETQYF.